This T cell receptor beta chain came from a study of spatial heterogeneity in lung cancer. Study in general: Each time, sequencing found more beta-chain sequences than alpha-chain sequences.

One entry per CDR3 protein results from TCRdb running MiXCR on the 5' RACE reads. The sample carries tens of thousands of distinct CDR3 sequences, approximately 13% recorded once. Noted time point: sample taken at primary tumor resection. In each case, whole RNA from tumor, nontumor lung or frozen PBMC was sequenced unsorted. The source is a male donor with early-stage non-small cell lung cancer. The sample was PBMCs, taken at surgery.

DNA for the CDR3: TGTGCCAGCAGCTTGGTCGCGGGAAGCACAGATACGCAGTATTTT. This encodes CASSLVAGSTDTQYF. The chain carries TRBV7-8 and TRBJ2-3, with a weak D call TRBD2 (6 bases). CDR3 length equals 15 residues. Germline lookup yields CDR1 SGHVS and CDR2 FQNEAQ. Trimming stripped 3 bases from V and 0 bases from J, with 10 bases between.